This TCR beta chain was recorded in a study of radiotherapy plus CTLA-4 blockade in lung cancer. Points from the study as a whole: Reports identified early blood T cell clone dynamics, with interferon-beta, as the best response predictor. Some TCR clones had been derived from tumors. These clones expanded in peripheral blood after radiotherapy plus ipilimumab.

About this clone itself: Its antigen remains unknown. The CDR3 ends on some other residue instead of the conserved phenylalanine or tryptophan, so this is likely a read error.

Clones were read by immunoSEQ multiplex PCR, and TCRdb kept only the in-frame ones, dropping some. The data contain fewer than 85,000 clones, around nine tenths of them singletons. The V end lost 4 bases, the J end lost 6 bases, and 12 bases lay between the germline ends. The CDR3 extends over 13 amino acids. Per the germline V gene, CDR1 is MNHNS and CDR2 is SASEGT. The sequences come from peripheral blood, collected from a patient treated with radiotherapy plus ipilimumab. This chain joins TRBV6-1 and TRBJ1-1; no definite D call. The clonotype comes from a human donor with non-small cell lung cancer who had stable disease on radiotherapy plus ipilimumab. The CDR3 sequence: CASSGVGPAEAFL. DNA for the CDR3: TGTGCCAGCAGTGGGGTAGGGCCCGCTGAAGCTTTCCTT.